This entry is about one T cell receptor beta chain. No antigen is known for it. This record belongs to a study of T cell responses to AZD1222 COVID-19 vaccine. The overall study: Second doses at about 4 or about 12 weeks were pooled. Broader study findings: White British people made up most donors, females outnumbered males, and clonal diversity was possibly underestimated. Compared with day 0, the breadth and depth of the Spike-specific TCR repertoire rose significantly after two doses of AZD1222.

J gave up 4 bases and V 2 bases, and 4 bases lay outside the gene matches. The germline gives CDR1 LGHDT, CDR2 YNNKEL (reference sequence). This CDR3 has 15 residues. Here immunoSEQ multiplex PCR was the method, and the copy in TCRdb shows in-frame clones only, minus some. Among some 75,000 clones, approximately 91% were seen once, and the ten largest hold about a tenth. The V call is TRBV3-1 (or the pseudogene TRBV3-2), the J call TRBJ2-7; TRBD2 aligns across 11 bases. This TCR came from an adult in good health. The starting material was peripheral blood, obtained on day 0 of AZD1222 vaccination. In nucleotides, the CDR3 is TGTGCCAGCAGCCAAATCACTAGCGGGAGTTACGAGCAGTACTTC. This encodes CASSQITSGSYEQYF.